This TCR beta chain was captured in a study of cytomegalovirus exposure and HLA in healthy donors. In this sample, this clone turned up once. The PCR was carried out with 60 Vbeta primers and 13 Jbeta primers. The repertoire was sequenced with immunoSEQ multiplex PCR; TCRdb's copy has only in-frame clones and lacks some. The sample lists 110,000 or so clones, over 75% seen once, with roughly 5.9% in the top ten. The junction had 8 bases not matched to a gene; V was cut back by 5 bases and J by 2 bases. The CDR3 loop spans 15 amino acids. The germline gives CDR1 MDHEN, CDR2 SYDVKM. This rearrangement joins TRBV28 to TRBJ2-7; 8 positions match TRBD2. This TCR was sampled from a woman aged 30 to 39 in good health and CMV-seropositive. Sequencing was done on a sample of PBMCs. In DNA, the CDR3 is TGTGCCAGCAGTCCCCCCTCGGGAGGGCCCTACGAGCAGTACTTC. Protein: CASSPPSGGPYEQYF.